This T cell receptor (beta chain) was retrieved from a study of blood T cells in healthy people across ages. With regard to this clonotype: Its antigen is unknown. One end of the junction is discordant with germline, which a read error may explain.

Study-wide results and caveats: The study found more naive CD4+ cells and higher diversity in long-lived than aged donors. Lack of knowledge of donor CMV status possibly confounded expanded clonotype changes. Researchers report that TCR beta diversity correlated strongly with naive T cell percentage. Any conclusive comparison of naive versus antigen-experienced cells was prevented by using unsorted PBMCs.

In germline, CDR1 is SQVTM, CDR2 ANQGSEA. The CDR3 runs 11 residues. A sample-barcoded 5' primer and a J-beta primer mix were used in a second PCR of roughly 6 to 11 cycles. TCRdb processed the 5' RACE reads anew with MiXCR; each CDR3 protein has one entry. The data show 700,000 or so distinct CDR3 sequences, 22% seen once. This rearrangement joins TRBV29-1 to TRBJ2-1; TRBD2 matches at 14 bases. This sequence originates from a man aged 65-85 years in good health. The source material was blood. CDR3 sequence: CSVDGTSGGRF. CDR3 coding DNA: TGCAGCGTAGACGGGACTAGCGGGGGCAGATTC.